The clone carrying this T cell receptor beta chain was counted a single time. Original methodology: Cell counts per sample came from amplifying reference gene primers. Sequenced by immunoSEQ multiplex PCR; TCRdb stores in-frame clones only, minus some. V, J and clone size reflect that table, while D and trimming were determined from the DNA. The data contain 95,000 to 100,000 clones, roughly 92% of them singletons. The data belong to a study of blood T cell repertoires in COVID-19. The overall study: The samples span acute and convalescent COVID-19 from the United States, Italy and Spain. T cells, B-cell-depleted T cells, or PBMCs supplied cDNA or gDNA.

Germline CDR1 and CDR2: LNHDA and SQIVND (reference sequence). V gave up 6 bases and J gave up 2 bases; unmatched junction bases: 6. This CDR3 is built from 14 residues. The chain joins TRBV19 to TRBJ2-7; 8 bases agree with TRBD2. Material: peripheral blood. This TCR was recovered from a man aged 45-65 years with active COVID-19. CDR3 in DNA: TGTGCCAGTAGACCGGGGGGGGCAGCCTACGAGCAGTACTTC. As protein: CASRPGGAAYEQYF.